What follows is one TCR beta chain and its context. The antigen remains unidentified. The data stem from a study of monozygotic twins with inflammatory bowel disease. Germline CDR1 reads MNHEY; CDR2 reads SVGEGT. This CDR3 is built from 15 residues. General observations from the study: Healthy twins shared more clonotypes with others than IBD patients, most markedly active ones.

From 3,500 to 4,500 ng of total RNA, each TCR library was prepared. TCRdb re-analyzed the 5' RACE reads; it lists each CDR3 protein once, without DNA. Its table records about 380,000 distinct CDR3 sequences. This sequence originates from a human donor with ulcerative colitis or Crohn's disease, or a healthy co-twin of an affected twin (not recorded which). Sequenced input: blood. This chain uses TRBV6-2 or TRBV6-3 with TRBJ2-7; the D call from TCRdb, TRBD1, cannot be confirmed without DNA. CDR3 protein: CASSYSVPISYKQYF.